Listed below are T cell receptor beta chains from one sample, sequenced in a study of cytomegalovirus exposure and HLA in healthy donors. Sequencing used immunoSEQ multiplex PCR; TCRdb keeps in-frame clones, though not all of them. The sample has 170,000 or so clones; approximately 80% are singletons. The sample consisted of PBMCs. The source is a man in his late teens or twenties in good health and CMV-seronegative. The CDR3 runs from the conserved cysteine through the conserved F or W. The order of the fields is D gene, J gene, clone size, V gene, CDR3 DNA, CDR3 protein. The D gene is left open where the match is weak. Clone size, where shown, is once, few, many, or a class for clones that have expanded.

>TRBD1|TRBJ2-1|few|TRBV9
TGTGCCAGCAGCGTAGTGCAGGGGGCGCTGAATGAGCAGTTCTTC
CASSVVQGALNEQFF
>TRBD2|TRBJ2-1|-|TRBV4-3
TGCGCCAGCAGCCTACTAGCGGGAGGAGGGGGGAGGGACAATGAGCAGTTCTTC
CASSLLAGGGGRDNEQFF
>-|TRBJ2-1|-|TRBV9
TGTGCCAGCAGCGTCTCTAGTTATGCGGACAATGAGCAGTTCTTC
CASSVSSYADNEQFF
>-|TRBJ1-3|-|TRBV6-5
TGTGCCAGCAGTCTCCAGGATGTCTCTGGAAACACCATATATTTT
CASSLQDVSGNTIYF
>TRBD1|TRBJ1-2|-|TRBV5-1
TGCGCCAGCAGCTTGGCCGGGACAGGGTTTCGGGATGGCTACACCTTC
CASSLAGTGFRDGYTF
>-|TRBJ2-5|-|TRBV13
TGTGCCAGCAGCTTACTCGGGGACTCCTCGCAGACCCAGTACTTC
CASSLLGDSSQTQYF
>TRBD2|TRBJ2-2|-|TRBV7-6
TGTGCCAGCAGCGTCTGGACTAGCGGGAGCTCGGTCACCGGGGAGCTGTTTTTT
CASSVWTSGSSVTGELFF
>-|TRBJ2-7|-|TRBV19
TGTGCCAGTAGTATCGGAGGGGGGGCCTACGAGCAGTACTTC
CASSIGGGAYEQYF
>-|TRBJ2-1|-|TRBV7-7
TGTGCTAGCAGCCCCCTCGGGAACCTCCCTGAGCAGTTCTTC
CASSPLGNLPEQFF
>TRBD2|TRBJ2-1|-|TRBV11-2
TGTGCCAGCAGCTTACCGGGACTAGCATTCAATGAGCAGTTCTTC
CASSLPGLAFNEQFF
>-|TRBJ1-4|-|TRBV28
TGTGCCAGCAGCACGGCCGGCGGCCGGGGGACAACTAATGAAAAACTGTTTTTT
CASSTAGGRGTTNEKLFF
>-|TRBJ1-5|few|TRBV28
TGTGCCAGCGGGAGATCTAGCAATCAGCCCCAGCATTTT
CASGRSSNQPQHF
>-|TRBJ2-5|once|TRBV19
TGTGCCAGTAGAGAAAGATACAGGGCCAAAGAGACCCAGTACTTC
CASRERYRAKETQYF
>TRBD2|TRBJ2-3|-|TRBV19
TGTGCCAGTAGTAGGCTAGCGGGAGAGGTGGATACGCAGTATTTT
CASSRLAGEVDTQYF
>-|TRBJ1-1|-|TRBV5-5
TGTGCCAGCAGCCCCTCCGGGACTATAGCTTTCTTT
CASSPSGTIAFF
>TRBD1|TRBJ1-1|-|TRBV27
TGTGCCAGCAGTTTAAAACAGGGGGAAGCTTTCTTT
CASSLKQGEAFF
>TRBD2|TRBJ2-5|-|TRBV7-6
TGTGCCAGCAGCTTACCAATGGTTCCTAGCGGGTACGACCAAGAGACCCAGTACTTC
CASSLPMVPSGYDQETQYF
>TRBD2|TRBJ2-3|-|TRBV4-3
TGCGCCAGCAGCCAAGGTAGCGGGAGCAGGACAGATACGCAGTATTTT
CASSQGSGSRTDTQYF
>-|TRBJ1-5|-|TRBV10-2
TGCGCCAGCAGTCCGGGACTGGGGATGTTGCAGCCCCAGCATTTT
CASSPGLGMLQPQHF
>TRBD2|TRBJ2-5|-|TRBV19
TGTGCCAGCGGGACTAGCGGGAGTCAGACCCAGTACTTC
CASGTSGSQTQYF
>TRBD1|TRBJ2-5|-|TRBV6-1
TGTGCCAGCAAGAGGGGACAGACTCAAGAGACCCAGTACTTC
CASKRGQTQETQYF
>-|TRBJ1-1|few|TRBV28
TGTGCCAGCAGTTTTCCCTCACTAGGGAACACTGAAGCTTTCTTT
CASSFPSLGNTEAFF
>TRBD2|TRBJ2-3|-|TRBV10-2
TGCGCCAGCCTTCTAGCGGGGGCAGATACGCAGTATTTT
CASLLAGADTQYF